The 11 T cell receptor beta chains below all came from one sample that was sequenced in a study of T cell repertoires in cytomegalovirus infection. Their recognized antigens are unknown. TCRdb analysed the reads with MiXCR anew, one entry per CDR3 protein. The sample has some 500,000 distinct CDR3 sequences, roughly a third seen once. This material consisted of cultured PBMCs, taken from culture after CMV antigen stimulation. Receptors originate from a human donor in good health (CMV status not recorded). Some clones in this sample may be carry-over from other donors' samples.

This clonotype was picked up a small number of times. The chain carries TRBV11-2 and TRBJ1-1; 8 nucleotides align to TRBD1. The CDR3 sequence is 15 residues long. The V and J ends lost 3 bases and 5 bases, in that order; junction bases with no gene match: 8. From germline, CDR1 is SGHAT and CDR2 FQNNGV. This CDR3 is CASSLMDRVITEAFF. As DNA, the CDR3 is TGTGCCAGCAGCTTGATGGACAGGGTAATTACTGAAGCTTTCTTT.

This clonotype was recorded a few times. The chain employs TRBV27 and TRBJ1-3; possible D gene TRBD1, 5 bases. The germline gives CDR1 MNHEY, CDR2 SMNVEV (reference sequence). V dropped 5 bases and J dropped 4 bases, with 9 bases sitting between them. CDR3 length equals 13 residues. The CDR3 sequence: CASSPYRGNTIYF. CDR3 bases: TGTGCCAGCAGTCCTTACAGGGGAAACACCATATATTTT.

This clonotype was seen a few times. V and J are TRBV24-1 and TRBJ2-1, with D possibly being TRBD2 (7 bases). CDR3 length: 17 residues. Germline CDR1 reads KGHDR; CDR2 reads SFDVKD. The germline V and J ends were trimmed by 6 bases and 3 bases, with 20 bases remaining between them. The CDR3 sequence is CATSPLGGGGNYNEQFF. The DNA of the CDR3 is TGTGCCACCAGTCCCTTAGGGGGGGGGGGAAACTACAATGAGCAGTTCTTC.

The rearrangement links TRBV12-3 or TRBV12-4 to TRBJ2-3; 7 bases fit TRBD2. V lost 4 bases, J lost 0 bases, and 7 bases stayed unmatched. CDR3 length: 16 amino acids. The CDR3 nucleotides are TGTGCCAGCAGTTCCCGGGTAGCGGGTAGCACAGATACGCAGTATTTT. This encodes CASSSRVAGSTDTQYF.

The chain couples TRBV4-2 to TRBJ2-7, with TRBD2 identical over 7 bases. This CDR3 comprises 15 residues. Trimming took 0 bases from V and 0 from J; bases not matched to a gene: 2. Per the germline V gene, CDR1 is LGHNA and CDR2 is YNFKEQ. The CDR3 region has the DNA TGTGCCAGCAGCCAAGATAAGCGGGACTCCTACGAGCAGTACTTC. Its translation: CASSQDKRDSYEQYF.

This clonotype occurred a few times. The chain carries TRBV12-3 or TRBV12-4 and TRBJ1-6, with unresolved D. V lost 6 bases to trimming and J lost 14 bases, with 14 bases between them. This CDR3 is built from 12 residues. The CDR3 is CASSYRPSSLHF. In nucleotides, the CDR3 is TGTGCCAGCAGCTACAGACCGTCCTCCCTCCACTTT.

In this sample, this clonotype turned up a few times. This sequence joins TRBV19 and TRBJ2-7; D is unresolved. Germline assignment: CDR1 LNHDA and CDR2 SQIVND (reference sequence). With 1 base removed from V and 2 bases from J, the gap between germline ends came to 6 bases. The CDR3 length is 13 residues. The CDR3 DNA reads TGTGCCAGTAGTATAGCTCACACCTACGAGCAGTACGTC. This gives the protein CASSIAHTYEQYV.

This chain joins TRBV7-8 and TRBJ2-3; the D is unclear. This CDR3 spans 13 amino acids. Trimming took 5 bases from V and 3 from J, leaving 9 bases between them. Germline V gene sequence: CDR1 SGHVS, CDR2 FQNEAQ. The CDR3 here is CASSTSVTDTQYF. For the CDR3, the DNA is TGTGCCAGCAGCACCTCAGTGACAGATACGCAGTATTTT.

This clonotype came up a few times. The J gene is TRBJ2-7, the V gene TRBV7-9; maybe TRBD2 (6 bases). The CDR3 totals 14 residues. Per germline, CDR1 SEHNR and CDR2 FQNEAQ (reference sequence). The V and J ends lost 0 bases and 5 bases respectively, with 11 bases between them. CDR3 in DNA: TGTGCCAGCAGCTTAGCGGGAGGTTTGCACGAGCAGTACTTC. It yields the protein CASSLAGGLHEQYF.

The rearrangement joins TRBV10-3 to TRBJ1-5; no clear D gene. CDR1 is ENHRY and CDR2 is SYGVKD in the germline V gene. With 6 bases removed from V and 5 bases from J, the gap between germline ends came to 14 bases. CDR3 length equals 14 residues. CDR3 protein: CAISSIGIDQPQHF. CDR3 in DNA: TGTGCCATCAGCTCGATTGGAATAGATCAGCCCCAGCATTTT.

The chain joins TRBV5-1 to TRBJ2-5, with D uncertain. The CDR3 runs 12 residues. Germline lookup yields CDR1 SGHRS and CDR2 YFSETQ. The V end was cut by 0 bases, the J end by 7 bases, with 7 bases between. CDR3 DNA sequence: TGCGCCAGCAGCTTGGACACTTCGACCCAGTACTTC. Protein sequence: CASSLDTSTQYF.